The present T cell receptor beta chain was sequenced within a study of T-cell reconstitution after alpha-beta-depleted transplantation in children. Findings and limits, study-wide: The study traced high day-60 TCRbeta diversity in some patients to surviving recipient T cells and thymic progenitors.

The table lists this clonotype with a count of one. Its antigen is as yet unknown. Unique molecular identifiers were incorporated when the TCRbeta library was constructed. TCRdb recomputed calls from the PCR reads with MiXCR, one row per CDR3 protein. The table has roughly 120,000 distinct CDR3 sequences, roughly 23% seen once. The sequences come from PBMCs, mostly from graft donor cells, collected 180 days after TCRalphabeta/CD19-depleted stem cell transplant. The TCR sequence derives from a male patient aged 2 to 10 who had a stem cell transplant for chronic granulomatous disease, so the T cells may come from the graft donor.

The CDR3 protein is CASSGRGRYSRNEQFF. The CDR3 DNA reads TGCGCCAGCAGCGGGAGGGGGCGGTATAGTCGGAATGAGCAGTTCTTC. The chain recombines TRBV5-1 with TRBJ2-1, with D perhaps being TRBD1 or TRBD2 (7 bases each). Germline CDR1 and CDR2: SGHRS and YFSETQ. Trimming pared 4 bases from V and 7 bases from J, leaving 21 bases between. The length of the CDR3 is 16 residues.